These T cell receptor beta chains were read from a single sample in a study of T cell repertoires in cytomegalovirus infection. From the reads, TCRdb called clonotypes with MiXCR, one entry per CDR3 protein. The repertoire holds 700,000 to 900,000 distinct CDR3 sequences, 25% to 35% seen once, with around 13% in the top ten. No antigen has been identified for these receptors. Source: cultured CD8+ T cells from PBMCs, taken from culture after CMV antigen stimulation. Receptors were obtained from a human donor in good health (CMV status not recorded). Some clones in this sample may be carry-over from other donors' samples. The CDR3 runs from the conserved cysteine through the conserved F or W. The D gene is left open where the match is weak. Expanded clones are given a class, and other clones once, few, many or no size at all.

J gene: TRBJ2-3; D gene: TRBD2; V gene: TRBV6-6; clone size: NA; CDR3 DNA: TGTGCCAGCAGTTACTCTAGCGGGGGGTTCACAGATACGCAGTATTTT; CDR3 protein: CASSYSSGGFTDTQYF
J gene: TRBJ2-3; D gene: NA; V gene: TRBV2; clone size: NA; CDR3 DNA: TGTGCCAGCAGTGAAGAGGGCGCAGGCACAGATACGCAGTATTTT; CDR3 protein: CASSEEGAGTDTQYF
J gene: TRBJ1-2; D gene: NA; V gene: TRBV7-3; clone size: NA; CDR3 DNA: TGTGCCAGCAGCTTAGTGGGCAGTACAGTCCCTAACTATGGCTACACCTTC; CDR3 protein: CASSLVGSTVPNYGYTF
J gene: TRBJ2-5; D gene: NA; V gene: TRBV7-9; clone size: NA; CDR3 DNA: TGTGCCAGCAGTACAGGGACGGAGTTGTGGGAGACCCAGTACTTC; CDR3 protein: CASSTGTELWETQYF
J gene: TRBJ2-5; D gene: NA; V gene: TRBV5-1; clone size: NA; CDR3 DNA: TGCGCCAGCAGTGAGGGATTGACAGTTTACCAAGAGACCCAGTACTTC; CDR3 protein: CASSEGLTVYQETQYF
J gene: TRBJ1-4; D gene: NA; V gene: TRBV7-8; clone size: many; CDR3 DNA: TGTGCCAGCAGCCCGACCGGGACGGCCCTTGCGGAGAAACTGTTTTTT; CDR3 protein: CASSPTGTALAEKLFF
J gene: TRBJ1-1; D gene: TRBD1; V gene: TRBV12-3/TRBV12-4; clone size: many; CDR3 DNA: TGTGCCAGCAGCCCCGGCAGGGGGGATACTGAAGCTTTCTTT; CDR3 protein: CASSPGRGDTEAFF
J gene: TRBJ2-1; D gene: NA; V gene: TRBV9; clone size: NA; CDR3 DNA: TGTGCCAGCAGCGTAGGACCCGACACTTACAATGAGCAGTTCTTC; CDR3 protein: CASSVGPDTYNEQFF
J gene: TRBJ2-1; D gene: TRBD2; V gene: TRBV20-1; clone size: many; CDR3 DNA: TGCAGTGCTAGAGATGGGCGGGGGGCGTACAATGAGCAGTTCTTC; CDR3 protein: CSARDGRGAYNEQFF
J gene: TRBJ2-5; D gene: NA; V gene: TRBV7-6; clone size: many; CDR3 DNA: TGTGCCAGCAGCTACATCAGTTCTCCAGGGGAGACCCAGTACTTC; CDR3 protein: CASSYISSPGETQYF
J gene: TRBJ1-5; D gene: TRBD1; V gene: TRBV27; clone size: NA; CDR3 DNA: TGTGCCAGCGGATCGACAGGGAATCAGCCCCAGCATTTT; CDR3 protein: CASGSTGNQPQHF
J gene: TRBJ2-7; D gene: NA; V gene: TRBV6-1; clone size: NA; CDR3 DNA: TGTGCCAGCAGCAGGGAGGTCAGCACCTACGAGCAGTACTTC; CDR3 protein: CASSREVSTYEQYF
J gene: TRBJ1-3; D gene: NA; V gene: TRBV2; clone size: NA; CDR3 DNA: TGTGCCACCGAAAATGAACATGGAAACACCATATATTTT; CDR3 protein: CATENEHGNTIYF
J gene: TRBJ1-3; D gene: NA; V gene: TRBV7-2; clone size: NA; CDR3 DNA: TGTGCCAGCAGCGTAGACATGAGCTCTGGAAACACCATATATTTT; CDR3 protein: CASSVDMSSGNTIYF
J gene: TRBJ2-1; D gene: TRBD2; V gene: TRBV7-9; clone size: many; CDR3 DNA: TGTGCCAGCAGTCCCAGTCGGACTAGCGGCTCCTACAATGAGCAGTTCTTC; CDR3 protein: CASSPSRTSGSYNEQFF
J gene: TRBJ2-5; D gene: TRBD1; V gene: TRBV7-6; clone size: NA; CDR3 DNA: TGTGCCAGCAGCTTAGAGTATGGGACAGACGACCAAGAGACCCAGTACTTC; CDR3 protein: CASSLEYGTDDQETQYF
J gene: TRBJ1-1; D gene: NA; V gene: TRBV27; clone size: NA; CDR3 DNA: TGTGCCAGCTCTATGCCAGGCTTAGAGACTTTCTTT; CDR3 protein: CASSMPGLETFF
J gene: TRBJ1-2; D gene: TRBD1; V gene: TRBV6-2/TRBV6-3; clone size: NA; CDR3 DNA: TGTGCCAGCAGTTCCTCCGGACAGGGGAAGAACTATGGCTACACCTTC; CDR3 protein: CASSSSGQGKNYGYTF
J gene: TRBJ2-1; D gene: NA; V gene: TRBV10-2; clone size: NA; CDR3 DNA: TGCGCCAGTACAAGTGACTTCAATGAGCAGTTCTTC; CDR3 protein: CASTSDFNEQFF
J gene: TRBJ1-1; D gene: NA; V gene: TRBV6-5; clone size: NA; CDR3 DNA: TGTGCCAGCAGTTCGGGTCCGGTGGACACTGAAGCTTTCTTT; CDR3 protein: CASSSGPVDTEAFF
J gene: TRBJ2-7; D gene: NA; V gene: TRBV7-9; clone size: many; CDR3 DNA: TGTGCCAGCAGCCCTCGGACGGAAACCTACGAGCAGTACTTC; CDR3 protein: CASSPRTETYEQYF
J gene: TRBJ2-5; D gene: NA; V gene: TRBV19; clone size: NA; CDR3 DNA: TGTGCCAGTAGCCCACTATCCGGGGAGACCCAGTACTTC; CDR3 protein: CASSPLSGETQYF
J gene: TRBJ1-2; D gene: TRBD1; V gene: TRBV27; clone size: NA; CDR3 DNA: TGTGCCAGCAGTTTCACAGGGGGGGTTCCTAACTATGGCTACACCTTC; CDR3 protein: CASSFTGGVPNYGYTF
J gene: TRBJ2-5; D gene: NA; V gene: TRBV7-9; clone size: many; CDR3 DNA: TGTGCCAGCAGCCCAAGGGGAGGTGGAGGCCAAGAGACCCAGTACTTC; CDR3 protein: CASSPRGGGGQETQYF
J gene: TRBJ1-4; D gene: NA; V gene: TRBV6-1; clone size: NA; CDR3 DNA: TGTGCCAGCGGGAGGGGGGGTGAAAAACTGTTTTTT; CDR3 protein: CASGRGGEKLFF
J gene: TRBJ2-7; D gene: NA; V gene: TRBV6-8; clone size: NA; CDR3 DNA: TGTGCCAGCAGGTGGAAGGGGAACTACGAGCAGTACTTC; CDR3 protein: CASRWKGNYEQYF
J gene: TRBJ1-2; D gene: NA; V gene: TRBV20-1; clone size: NA; CDR3 DNA: TGCAGTGCTATCCGGGACGGGGGAGATGGCTACACCTTC; CDR3 protein: CSAIRDGGDGYTF
J gene: TRBJ1-6; D gene: NA; V gene: TRBV7-3; clone size: NA; CDR3 DNA: TGTGCCAGCAGCCCCAAGAAGACCCGAGATTCACCCCTCCACTTT; CDR3 protein: CASSPKKTRDSPLHF
J gene: TRBJ2-4; D gene: NA; V gene: TRBV15; clone size: NA; CDR3 DNA: TGTGCCACCAGCAACGTAGGTTCGGATAACATTCAGTACTTC; CDR3 protein: CATSNVGSDNIQYF
J gene: TRBJ2-5; D gene: TRBD1; V gene: TRBV5-4; clone size: few; CDR3 DNA: TGTGCCAGCAGCCTGGACTTGGACAGGGGAGACCAAGAGACCCAGTACTTC; CDR3 protein: CASSLDLDRGDQETQYF
J gene: TRBJ2-5; D gene: NA; V gene: TRBV7-2; clone size: NA; CDR3 DNA: TGTGCCAGCAGCCCTCCCAGGGAACCTGGGGAGACCCAGTACTTC; CDR3 protein: CASSPPREPGETQYF
J gene: TRBJ1-2; D gene: NA; V gene: TRBV7-8; clone size: once; CDR3 DNA: TGTGCCACCGAAGGCGGGTCCCGCTATGGCTACACCTTC; CDR3 protein: CATEGGSRYGYTF
J gene: TRBJ2-3; D gene: TRBD2; V gene: TRBV2; clone size: NA; CDR3 DNA: TGTGCCAGCAGTGGGTTAGGACTAGCGGGGGTTGCGGGAGATACGCAGTATTTT; CDR3 protein: CASSGLGLAGVAGDTQYF
J gene: TRBJ1-1; D gene: TRBD1; V gene: TRBV11-2; clone size: few; CDR3 DNA: TGTGCCAGCAGCTTAGATAGGGACAGGGGGTTTACTGAAGCTTTCTTT; CDR3 protein: CASSLDRDRGFTEAFF
J gene: TRBJ1-2; D gene: NA; V gene: TRBV6-1; clone size: NA; CDR3 DNA: TGTGCCAGCAGTGGGGGACTTCTAGCTAACTATGGCTACACCTTC; CDR3 protein: CASSGGLLANYGYTF
J gene: TRBJ2-7; D gene: NA; V gene: TRBV10-3; clone size: NA; CDR3 DNA: TGTGCCGTTCAAAACAGCCCCTACGAGCAGTACTTC; CDR3 protein: CAVQNSPYEQYF
J gene: TRBJ1-6; D gene: NA; V gene: TRBV20-1; clone size: once; CDR3 DNA: TGCAGTGCTAGTATCCGGGGGCGCGTTTCACCCCTCCACTTT; CDR3 protein: CSASIRGRVSPLHF